The 11 T cell receptor beta chains presented below share a single source sample, sequenced in a study of T-cell memory formation after mild COVID-19. TCRdb passed the 5' RACE reads through MiXCR, listing each CDR3 protein once. The repertoire has more than 250,000 distinct CDR3 sequences, over 15% of them found once; the top ten carry around a fifth. Specimen: PBMCs or a T cell subset sorted from them (not recorded which). The receptor set was obtained from a man between 18 and 29 years old who had mild COVID-19 (a few samples of this study predate the infection). Cell type and time point are not known.

This clonotype came up a few times. The chain has TRBV20-1 and TRBJ2-7; D is tentatively TRBD1 or TRBD2 (6 bases each). Germline V CDR1 and CDR2: DFQATT, SNEGSKA (reference sequence). Trimming removed 6 bases from V and 4 bases from J, with 10 bases in between. The CDR3 loop spans 11 amino acids. The CDR3 sequence is CSALGGYEQYF. The CDR3 nucleotides read TGCAGTGCCTTAGGGGGGTACGAGCAGTACTTC.

This clonotype has just a few counts. This chain connects TRBV20-1 to TRBJ1-5, with a weak D call TRBD1 (5 bases). V was pared by 4 bases and J by 3 bases, with 16 bases between. This CDR3 comprises 15 residues. The germline V gene has CDR1 DFQATT and CDR2 SNEGSKA (reference sequence). Here the CDR3 reads CSATNWTTYNQPQHF. CDR3 nucleotides: TGCAGTGCTACCAATTGGACAACCTACAATCAGCCCCAGCATTTT.

In its sample, this clonotype was seen many times. This rearrangement joins TRBV7-2 to TRBJ1-6; D is unresolved. CDR3 length equals 14 residues. Germline V gene lookup returns CDR1 SGHTA and CDR2 FQGNSA. V dropped 3 bases and J dropped 9 bases, with 12 bases sitting between them. The CDR3: CASSFQGFFSPLHF. CDR3 coding DNA: TGTGCCAGCAGCTTTCAAGGGTTCTTTTCACCCCTCCACTTT.

This chain uses TRBV11-2 with TRBJ1-1; D gene ambiguous. Trimming shortened V by 5 bases and J by 0 bases, and 10 bases separated the two germline ends. There are 14 residues in the CDR3. CDR1 is SGHAT and CDR2 is FQNNGV in the germline V gene. This CDR3 reads CASSPDLMNTEAFF. The DNA of the CDR3 is TGTGCCAGCAGCCCCGACCTGATGAACACTGAAGCTTTCTTT.

This clonotype occurred a few times. The chain uses TRBV7-3 and TRBJ2-5; TRBD2 aligns across 10 bases. Germline values: CDR1 SGHTA, CDR2 FQGTGA. V gave up 5 bases and J gave up 2 bases; unmatched junction bases: 5. The CDR3 loop spans 15 amino acids. CDR3 DNA sequence: TGTGCCAGCAGCCCCGGGACTAGCGCGCAAGAGACCCAGTACTTC. Translated, it gives CASSPGTSAQETQYF.

This CDR3 reads CAISVRQSNTEAFF. The CDR3 DNA follows: TGTGCCATCAGCGTAAGACAGTCGAACACTGAAGCTTTCTTT. V and J are TRBV10-3 and TRBJ1-1, with D possibly matching TRBD1 (5 bases). Trimming shortened V by 6 bases and J by 1 base, and 12 bases separated the two germline ends. The CDR3 extends over 14 amino acids. Germline CDR1 and CDR2: ENHRY and SYGVKD.

The chain uses TRBV3-1 and TRBJ2-1; D might be TRBD2 (6 bases). The CDR3 is 15 amino acids. From germline, CDR1 is LGHDT and CDR2 YNNKEL (reference sequence). V dropped 5 bases and J dropped 3 bases, with 14 bases sitting between them. The chain's CDR3 is CASSEGLLNYNEQFF. CDR3 bases: TGTGCCAGCAGCGAGGGACTTTTGAACTACAATGAGCAGTTCTTC.

The chain recombines TRBV20-1 with TRBJ2-1, with D possibly TRBD2 on 6 matching bases. Between the trimmed V and J ends, which lost 6 bases and 6 bases, there was a span of 9 bases. Looked up from germline, CDR1 is DFQATT and CDR2 is SNEGSKA (reference sequence). This CDR3 comprises 11 residues. CDR3 in DNA: TGCAGTGCGAGACTAGTCAATGAGCAGTTCTTC. It codes for CSARLVNEQFF.

This clonotype was found a few times. The chain combines TRBV6-5 with TRBJ2-7, with 7 bases identical to TRBD1. CDR1 is MNHEY, CDR2 SVGAGI, per germline. The CDR3 contains 15 residues. Germline trimming cut 5 bases from V and 1 base from J; bases unmatched to any gene: 8. CDR3 loop: CASSISTGRSYEQYF. In DNA form, the CDR3 reads TGTGCCAGCAGTATTTCGACAGGGCGTTCCTACGAGCAGTACTTC.

The chain carries TRBV11-2 and TRBJ2-1; 13 bases align to TRBD2. Looked up from germline, CDR1 is SGHAT and CDR2 is FQNNGV. The trim removed 3 bases at V and 10 bases at J, leaving 6 bases unmatched. The CDR3 has 15 residues. CDR3 sequence: CASSLTSGGLREQFF. The CDR3 nucleotides are TGTGCCAGCAGCTTGACTAGCGGGGGGCTGCGAGAGCAGTTCTTC.

This clonotype was seen more than once but under ten times. The chain couples TRBV21-1 to TRBJ2-3; the table's D call, TRBD2, was not checked against the DNA. TRBV21-1 is listed as a pseudogene. The CDR3 is made up of 18 amino acids. CDR3 residues: CASSKLVAGTFLTDTQYF. CDR3 bases: TGTGCCAGCAGCAAATTGGTAGCGGGGACCTTCCTCACAGATACGCAGTATTTT.